The source of this T cell receptor beta chain is a study of blood T cell repertoires in COVID-19. Looking at the study overall: The study drew acute and convalescent COVID-19 samples from the United States, Italy and Spain. PBMCs, B-cell-depleted T cells, or T cells were the source of the cDNA or gDNA that made up the material.

Original processing notes: Amplifying reference gene primers gave estimates of nucleated cell counts. The assay was immunoSEQ multiplex PCR, and TCRdb's table has in-frame clones only and misses some. Clone size and V and J calls were adopted from that table, with D and trimming inferred from the DNA. The table shows tens of thousands of clones, with about nine tenths occurring only once. The CDR3 is 15 residues long. Germline CDR1 is MRHNA and CDR2 is SNTAGT. With V trimmed by 8 bases and J by 0 bases, 7 bases remained unmatched. Sequencing was performed on peripheral blood. The genes are TRBV6-4 and TRBJ2-3; 8 bases match TRBD2. This receptor was taken from a human donor in a cohort sampled during active COVID-19. The CDR3 here is CASRETSVSTDTQYF. The CDR3 DNA reads TGTGCCAGCCGGGAGACTAGCGTAAGCACAGATACGCAGTATTTT.